The 29 T cell receptor beta chains below were found in one sample sequenced in a study of shared clonotypes between healthy human individuals. Measured with immunoSEQ multiplex PCR; TCRdb has only the in-frame clones, and not every one. This sample has about 2,200,000 clones; 90% to 95% occur once, and the top ten carry approximately 1.7%. Only CD45RO-negative cells positively selected for CCR7 counted as naive CD8 cells, so terminally differentiated effector memory CD45RA+ cells were excluded. Material for sequencing was naive CD8+ T cells from PBMCs. These receptors were collected from a man in his late teens or twenties in good health. Some clones in this sample may be carry-over from other donors' samples.

The CDR3: CASSQVGFRGPEQETQYF. CDR3 in DNA: TGCGCCAGCAGCCAAGTGGGCTTCAGGGGCCCGGAACAAGAGACCCAGTACTTC. The V gene is TRBV4-1, the J gene TRBJ2-5, with D perhaps TRBD1 (6 bases). Germline loops: CDR1 MGHRA, CDR2 YSYEKL. V lost 1 base to trimming and J lost 2 bases, with 20 bases between them. This CDR3 comprises 18 residues.

V gene TRBV7-9 combines with J gene TRBJ2-7; TRBD2 matches 7 bases. J gave up 4 bases and V 5 bases, and 8 bases lay outside the gene matches. Germline-derived CDR1 and CDR2 are SEHNR and FQNEAQ (reference sequence). The CDR3 spans 14 residues. The CDR3 loop is CASSIGLAAYEQYF. The CDR3 region has the DNA TGTGCCAGCAGCATCGGGCTAGCGGCTTACGAGCAGTACTTC.

V is TRBV6-6 and J is TRBJ2-3; D possibly corresponds to TRBD2 (5 bases). V was pared by 10 bases and J by 1 base, with 12 bases between. The germline V gene has CDR1 MNHNY and CDR2 SVGAGI (reference sequence). The CDR3 loop spans 13 amino acids. The CDR3 DNA reads as TGTGCCACCCTAGAGGGCCGCACAGATACGCAGTATTTT. Translated, it gives CATLEGRTDTQYF.

V is TRBV2 and J is TRBJ1-2; no reliable D call. This CDR3 has 15 residues. The ends were cut back, 1 base at V and 2 bases at J, with 11 bases in the middle. In germline, CDR1 is SNHLY, CDR2 FYNNEI. The DNA of the CDR3 is TGTGCCAGCAGTGAAGGGGATCCTAAAAACTATGGCTACACCTTC. This sequence encodes CASSEGDPKNYGYTF.

The chain joins TRBV7-9 to TRBJ2-1; 7 nucleotides agree with TRBD2. CDR3 size: 14 residues. The germline V gene encodes CDR1 SEHNR and CDR2 FQNEAQ (reference sequence). The V segment lost 5 bases and the J segment 6 bases; nucleotides outside the gene matches: 7. CDR3 protein: CASSPRGGGNEQFF. The DNA of the CDR3 is TGTGCCAGCAGCCCACGGGGCGGGGGCAATGAGCAGTTCTTC.

The genes are TRBV27 and TRBJ1-4; weak D call: TRBD1 (6 bases). Trimming pared 3 bases from V and 4 bases from J, leaving 18 bases between. The length of the CDR3 is 17 residues. Germline V gene lookup returns CDR1 MNHEY and CDR2 SMNVEV (reference sequence). CDR3 sequence (DNA): TGTGCCAGCAGTTTCCGGGGGCTTTACCCCGGTAATGAAAAACTGTTTTTT. Protein: CASSFRGLYPGNEKLFF.

The table lists this clone with a few counts. The chain links TRBV12-5 to TRBJ1-1, with 7 bases identical to TRBD1. Germline V gene sequence: CDR1 LGHNT, CDR2 FRNRAP. CDR3 length: 17 amino acids. Germline trimming cut 0 bases from V and 3 bases from J; bases unmatched to any gene: 10. This CDR3 reads CASGLVRIGTADTEAFF. The CDR3 DNA sequence: TGTGCTAGTGGTTTGGTAAGGATCGGGACAGCGGACACTGAAGCTTTCTTT.

This clone was detected only once. This rearrangement joins TRBV13 to TRBJ2-6; TRBD2 matches at 7 bases. The J segment lost 1 base and the V segment lost 5 bases, leaving 8 bases of the junction unmatched. The CDR3 is 17 residues long. Germline V gives CDR1 PRHDT, CDR2 FYEKMQ (reference sequence). The CDR3 loop reads CASSATPGGSGANVLTF. Here the CDR3 DNA reads TGTGCCAGCAGCGCGACTCCGGGAGGATCTGGGGCCAACGTCCTGACTTTC.

This clone was seen just once. Other nucleotide sequences in the sample specify the same CDR3. This chain connects TRBV9 to TRBJ2-3; 7 nucleotides match TRBD2. Looked up from germline, CDR1 is SGDLS and CDR2 is YYNGEE. This CDR3 has 14 residues. V lost 2 bases, J lost 4 bases, and 4 bases stayed unmatched. This CDR3 reads CASSVAGAPDTQYF. DNA of the CDR3: TGTGCCAGCAGCGTGGCGGGAGCTCCAGATACGCAGTATTTT.

V and J are TRBV10-3 and TRBJ2-7; 11 bases are shared with TRBD1. Germline-derived CDR1 and CDR2 are ENHRY and SYGVKD. V lost 10 bases and J lost 3; bases outside the gene matches: 5. The CDR3 has 13 residues. The CDR3 region is CATGTGGLYEQYF. CDR3 DNA sequence: TGTGCCACGGGGACAGGGGGACTCTACGAGCAGTACTTC.

The rearrangement uses TRBV7-9 and TRBJ1-2, with 9 bases that match TRBD1. V lost 6 bases, J lost 8 bases, and 13 bases stayed unmatched. The CDR3 extends over 15 amino acids. Germline V gives CDR1 SEHNR, CDR2 FQNEAQ (reference sequence). Here the CDR3 reads CASRVSPGQGYGYTF. DNA for the CDR3: TGTGCCAGCAGGGTTTCACCGGGACAGGGTTACGGCTACACCTTC.

In this sample, this clone turned up once. The CDR3 is CASSPRTGPNTGELFF. The CDR3 DNA sequence: TGTGCCAGCAGCCCCCGGACAGGTCCGAACACCGGGGAGCTGTTTTTT. The gene calls are TRBV9 and TRBJ2-2; TRBD1 aligns across 7 bases. Germline assignment: CDR1 SGDLS and CDR2 YYNGEE. V shed 4 bases, J shed 0 bases, and the junction held 6 bases outside the gene matches. The CDR3 is made up of 16 amino acids. The whole variable domain, filled in from reference TRBV9 and TRBJ2-2, reads DSGVTQTPKHLITATGQRVTLRCSPRSGDLSVYWYQQSLDQGLQFLIQYYNGEERAKGNILERFSAQQFPDLHSELNLSSLELGDSALYFCASSPRTGPNTGELFFGEGSRLTVL.

The chain uses TRBV10-2 and TRBJ2-5, with D possibly TRBD2 on 7 matching bases. CDR3 length: 15 residues. Germline V CDR1 and CDR2: WSHSY, SAAADI. The V gene lost 5 bases and the J gene lost 5 bases, with 18 bases spanning the gap. CDR3 DNA sequence: TGCGCCAGCAGTTTTGGCGGGGGCCATGGGGAGACCCAGTACTTC. Its translation is CASSFGGGHGETQYF.

This chain uses TRBV27 with TRBJ2-2, with 13 bases matching TRBD2. CDR1 is MNHEY, CDR2 SMNVEV, per germline (reference sequence). This CDR3 region has 17 residues. After removal of 5 bases from V and 0 bases from J, the junction contained 3 bases not matched to a gene. CDR3 bases: TGTGCCAGCAGTGACGGACTAGCGGGAGCGAACACCGGGGAGCTGTTTTTT. Translating it yields CASSDGLAGANTGELFF.

The chain recombines TRBV28 with TRBJ2-4; perhaps TRBD1 as D (7 bases). CDR3 length equals 14 residues. Germline assignment: CDR1 MDHEN and CDR2 SYDVKM. The V gene lost 10 bases and the J gene lost 1 base, with 14 bases spanning the gap. In DNA, the CDR3 is TGTGCCACTAGCGAACAGGGGGCCAAAAACATTCAGTACTTC. It codes for CATSEQGAKNIQYF.

The chain links TRBV5-4 to TRBJ2-7; D is unclear. The V end was cut by 4 bases, the J end by 3 bases, with 17 bases between. The germline gives CDR1 SGHNT, CDR2 YYREEE (reference sequence). This CDR3 contains 15 residues. In DNA form, the CDR3 reads TGTGCCAGCAGCGAACCCGAGGCAGCCGTCTACGAGCAGTACTTC. Protein product: CASSEPEAAVYEQYF.

The CDR3 DNA sequence: TGTGCCAGCAGCTTAATGCGGGGTGAGGGTCTCTACAATGAGCAGTTCTTC. As protein: CASSLMRGEGLYNEQFF. This sequence joins TRBV7-2 and TRBJ2-1; D may be TRBD2 (6 bases). This CDR3 has 17 amino acids. Germline V gene data show CDR1 as SGHTA and CDR2 as FQGNSA. The V end was cut by 2 bases, the J end by 3 bases, with 17 bases between.

The genes are TRBV15 and TRBJ1-5; possible D gene TRBD1, 5 bases. Trimming shortened V by 3 bases and J by 7 bases, and 16 bases separated the two germline ends. The CDR3 spans 15 residues. Germline V CDR1 and CDR2: LNHNV, YYDKDF (reference sequence). The CDR3 protein is CATSSGRAGPQPQHF. CDR3 DNA: TGTGCCACCAGCAGTGGCAGGGCCGGCCCGCAGCCCCAGCATTTT.

CDR3 in DNA: TGTGCCAGCAGCCCCCGACAGGCGGGATCCTACGAGCAGTACTTC. Its protein is CASSPRQAGSYEQYF. This sequence joins TRBV5-5 and TRBJ2-7; D may correspond to TRBD1 or TRBD2 (6 bases each). V lost 4 bases and J 1 base, leaving 15 bases between the germline ends. Germline V gene data show CDR1 as SGHKS and CDR2 as YYEKEE (reference sequence). This CDR3 region has 15 residues.

This chain joins TRBV30 and TRBJ2-2, with no clear D. Per the germline V gene, CDR1 is GTSNPN and CDR2 is SVGIG (reference sequence). V was shortened by 0 bases and J by 4 bases, with 18 bases between the two germline ends. CDR3 length: 17 residues. CDR3 DNA: TGTGCCTGGAGTGTACCCGGCAGGCTGGCATTCACCGGGGAGCTGTTTTTT. Translation: CAWSVPGRLAFTGELFF.

The chain joins TRBV27 to TRBJ1-3, with D possibly being TRBD1 (5 bases). V lost 5 bases and J 1 base, leaving 18 bases between the germline ends. Germline-derived CDR1 and CDR2 are MNHEY and SMNVEV (reference sequence). CDR3 length equals 17 residues. The CDR3 here is CASSPSPPRQSGNTIYF. As DNA, the CDR3 is TGTGCCAGCAGTCCTAGCCCCCCTCGACAGTCTGGAAACACCATATATTTT.

The V call is TRBV9, the J call TRBJ2-3, with D perhaps assigned TRBD1 or TRBD2 (6 bases each). CDR3 size: 13 residues. Germline V lookup: CDR1 SGDLS, CDR2 YYNGEE. Trimming stripped 4 bases from V and 9 bases from J, with 15 bases between. CDR3 sequence (DNA): TGTGCCAGCAGCCCCAGGGGACTTGGGACGCAGTATTTT. Its protein is CASSPRGLGTQYF.

V gene TRBV5-4 combines with J gene TRBJ1-1, with D perhaps matching TRBD1 (5 bases). Trimming took off 4 bases at V and 4 bases at J, with 11 bases between the two ends. In germline, CDR1 is SGHNT, CDR2 YYREEE (reference sequence). This CDR3 has 13 amino acids. CDR3 coding DNA: TGTGCCAGCAGCCAAGGGACGGTCACTGAAGCTTTCTTT. Translation: CASSQGTVTEAFF.

The rearrangement joins TRBV11-3 to TRBJ2-2; 9 bases map to TRBD2. Germline V lookup: CDR1 SGHNT, CDR2 YENEEA. This CDR3 comprises 17 residues. V gave up 5 bases and J gave up 6 bases; unmatched junction bases: 13. The DNA of the CDR3 is TGTGCCAGCAGCCCCACCGGGACTAGCTCTCACGCCGGGGAGCTGTTTTTT. Translated, it gives CASSPTGTSSHAGELFF.

This rearrangement joins TRBV16 to TRBJ2-7; D gene ambiguous. This CDR3 has 13 amino acids. V lost 0 bases to trimming and J lost 2 bases, with 5 bases between them. Looked up from germline, CDR1 is KGHSY and CDR2 is FQNENV. CDR3 DNA: TGTGCCAGCAGCCAATCTAGGGCCTACGAGCAGTACTTC. This codes for CASSQSRAYEQYF.

CDR3 loop: CAGAPGSNPTDTQYF. The CDR3 bases are TGTGCCGGCGCACCCGGGTCGAATCCCACAGATACGCAGTATTTT. The chain recombines TRBV28 with TRBJ2-3; D gene unclear. The CDR3 covers 15 residues. Germline CDR1 MDHEN, CDR2 SYDVKM. V shed 11 bases and J shed 2 bases, with 20 bases lying between them.

The chain uses TRBV7-2 and TRBJ2-1, with 7 bases aligning to TRBD2. The junction had 9 bases not matched to a gene; V was cut back by 1 base and J by 12 bases. CDR3 size: 14 residues. In germline, CDR1 is SGHTA, CDR2 FQGNSA. CDR3: CASSLGTAGDWQFF. The CDR3 coding sequence is TGTGCCAGCAGCTTAGGGACGGCGGGGGATTGGCAGTTCTTC.

The gene calls are TRBV11-3 and TRBJ2-1; 10 bases align to TRBD2. V was pared by 1 base and J by 9 bases, with 12 bases of the junction left unmatched. CDR3 length: 17 amino acids. CDR1 and CDR2 (germline): SGHNT, YENEEA. In DNA form, the CDR3 reads TGTGCCAGCAGCTTAGGGTTATCCAGCGGGAGGGCCAGTGAGCAGTTCTTC. This translates into CASSLGLSSGRASEQFF.

The chain is built from TRBV7-9 and TRBJ2-2; 12 bases agree with TRBD2. The V gene's germline CDR1 is SEHNR and CDR2 FQNEAQ (reference sequence). The CDR3 runs 17 residues. J lost 1 base, V lost 3 bases, and 3 bases had no gene match. The CDR3 here is CASSFGLAGLNTGELFF. The CDR3 coding sequence is TGTGCCAGCAGCTTTGGACTAGCGGGGCTGAACACCGGGGAGCTGTTTTTT.